This TCR beta chain derives from a study of blood T cell repertoires in COVID-19. As for the study in general: Acute-phase and convalescent COVID-19 samples originated in the United States, Italy and Spain. In each case, the material was cDNA or gDNA derived from T cells, B-cell-depleted T cells, or PBMCs.

Original processing methods: Reference gene primer amplification gave nucleated cell count estimates. Using immunoSEQ multiplex PCR, the repertoire was profiled, and TCRdb retains in-frame clones only, with some absent. That table gives V, J and clone size, and the DNA gave D and trimming. The sample comprises 110,000 to 150,000 clones, 80% to 85% of which are singletons, and about 4% rests with the top ten. The CDR3 is 14 residues long. V was trimmed by 4 bases and J by 2 bases, leaving 12 bases between them. Per germline, CDR1 SGDLS and CDR2 YYNGEE. V is TRBV9 and J is TRBJ1-1; D remains ambiguous. This TCR came from a woman older than 75 with acute or convalescent COVID-19. The specimen was peripheral blood. As DNA, the CDR3 is TGTGCCAGCAGCCCACGGACGGGAAACACTGAAGCTTTCTTT. Its protein product is CASSPRTGNTEAFF.